This T cell receptor beta chain was observed in a study of blood T cell repertoires in COVID-19. Authors' analysis steps: Reference gene primer amplification yielded estimated nucleated cell counts. Here immunoSEQ multiplex PCR was the method, and the copy in TCRdb shows in-frame clones only, minus some. The DNA was the basis for D and trimming; V, J and clone size are from that table. Seen here are 200,000 or so clones, 80% to 85% observed once, and the top ten hold around 7%. This CDR3 has 16 amino acids. The V gene end was trimmed by 3 bases and the J gene end by 2 bases; junction bases not matched to a gene: 6. The V gene's germline CDR1 is MGHDK and CDR2 SYGVNS.

Sequenced sample: PBMCs or T cells enriched from blood (not recorded which). The clonotype originates from a man between 35 and 55 years old who had recovered from COVID-19. The chain employs TRBV25-1 and TRBJ2-2; 7 bases agree with TRBD2. CDR3: CASSDPSGDNTGELFF. CDR3 nucleotides: TGTGCCAGCAGTGATCCCAGCGGGGATAACACCGGGGAGCTGTTTTTT.